These 32 T cell receptor beta chains originate from one sample sequenced in a study of T cells in Graves' hyperthyroidism and ophthalmopathy. Researchers amplified the TCR beta CDR3 regions from RNA transcripts. The HTBI primer set served for first-round RT-PCR of the TCR CDR3. Each CDR3 protein gets one entry after TCRdb re-called the multiplex PCR reads with MiXCR. The sample has hundreds of thousands of distinct CDR3 sequences, 20% seen once. Material: blood. All receptors come from a man aged 35 to 55 with Graves' ophthalmopathy.

The chain carries TRBV28 and TRBJ2-3; D ambiguous. V lost 4 bases and J 3 bases, leaving 11 bases between the germline ends. The length of the CDR3 is 14 residues. Germline loops: CDR1 MDHEN, CDR2 SYDVKM. CDR3 sequence: CASSSLSLTDTQYF. Written as DNA, the CDR3 is TGTGCCAGCAGTTCCCTCTCACTAACAGATACGCAGTATTTT. Full variable domain (remainder filled in from reference TRBV28 and TRBJ2-3): DVKVTQSSRYLVKRTGEKVFLECVQDMDHENMFWYRQDPGLGLRLIYFSYDVKMKEKGDIPEGYSVSREKKERFSLILESASTNQTSMYLCASSSLSLTDTQYFGPGTRLTVL.

This clonotype was observed a handful of times. This chain uses TRBV18 with TRBJ1-5; D perhaps matches TRBD1 (5 bases). The CDR3 is 16 amino acids. Germline V gene sequence: CDR1 KGHSH, CDR2 LQKENI. Trimming took 3 bases from V and 3 from J, leaving 15 bases between them. The CDR3 protein is CASSPQTGRSNQPQHF. CDR3 nucleotides: TGTGCCAGCTCACCCCAAACGGGACGCTCCAATCAGCCCCAGCATTTT.

This chain uses TRBV5-1 with TRBJ2-3; TRBD2 matches at 8 bases. V was clipped by 6 bases and J by 0 bases; unmatched bases: 12. Per germline, CDR1 SGHRS and CDR2 YFSETQ. The CDR3 has 17 amino acids. This chain's CDR3 is CASTPGTSGVSTDTQYF. The CDR3 DNA follows: TGCGCCAGCACCCCGGGAACTAGCGGAGTCAGCACAGATACGCAGTATTTT.

This clonotype was observed a single time. V usage is TRBV28 and J usage is TRBJ2-3; the match to TRBD1 covers 7 bases. Per germline, CDR1 MDHEN and CDR2 SYDVKM. V lost 1 base and J lost 8; bases outside the gene matches: 6. This CDR3 has 14 amino acids. This CDR3 reads CASSLLARQGTQYF. The CDR3 region has the DNA TGTGCCAGCAGTTTATTAGCGAGACAGGGTACGCAGTATTTT.

J is TRBJ2-5 and V is TRBV5-4, with D perhaps assigned TRBD1 or TRBD2 (6 bases each). The CDR3 has 13 amino acids. Trimming removed 3 bases at V and 5 bases at J, with 11 bases between. Germline lookup yields CDR1 SGHNT and CDR2 YYREEE (reference sequence). The CDR3 here is CASSSGGLETQYF. DNA of the CDR3: TGTGCCAGCAGCTCTGGGGGGCTGGAGACCCAGTACTTC.

This clonotype has at least ten counts. The chain combines TRBV6-5 with TRBJ1-1; D is perhaps TRBD1 (6 bases). Trimming stripped 0 bases from V and 0 bases from J, with 8 bases between. CDR1 and CDR2 from the germline V gene are MNHEY and SVGAGI. This CDR3 comprises 15 residues. The CDR3: CASSYSDRMNTEAFF. CDR3 bases: TGTGCCAGCAGTTACTCGGACAGAATGAACACTGAAGCTTTCTTT.

There are many counts of this clonotype. The chain recombines TRBV29-1 with TRBJ2-3, with D perhaps given as TRBD1 or TRBD2 (5 bases each). Germline V gene sequence: CDR1 SQVTM, CDR2 ANQGSEA. Trimming cost V 7 bases and J 8 bases, with 19 bases left between them. There are 13 residues in the CDR3. CDR3 in amino acids: CSAKGRIQGTQYF. The CDR3 DNA reads TGCAGCGCTAAGGGACGCATCCAGGGTACGCAGTATTTT.

Here the CDR3 reads CASRRQGGNYEQYF. The CDR3 coding sequence is TGTGCCAGCAGGCGACAGGGAGGGAACTACGAGCAGTACTTC. This chain connects TRBV28 to TRBJ2-7; D may correspond to TRBD1 or TRBD2 (7 bases each). Germline-derived CDR1 and CDR2 are MDHEN and SYDVKM. V was trimmed by 6 bases and J by 3 bases, leaving 15 bases between them. This CDR3 is 14 amino acids long.

In its sample, this clonotype was seen a few times. This chain uses TRBV30 with TRBJ1-1; D unclear. The CDR3 loop spans 12 amino acids. The germline V and J ends were trimmed by 4 bases and 1 base, with 7 bases remaining between them. CDR1 is GTSNPN and CDR2 is SVGIG in the germline V gene (reference sequence). CDR3 protein: CAWIHQNTEAFF. CDR3 sequence (DNA): TGTGCCTGGATTCATCAGAACACTGAAGCTTTCTTT.

The V call is TRBV3-1, the J call TRBJ1-2; 9 bases fit TRBD1. V shed 1 base, J shed 3 bases, and the junction held 9 bases outside the gene matches. Germline V CDR1 and CDR2: LGHDT, YNNKEL (reference sequence). The length of the CDR3 is 17 residues. In DNA, the CDR3 is TGTGCCAGCAGCCAAGGGGTTCCTAACAGGGGGCACTATGGCTACACCTTC. This translates into CASSQGVPNRGHYGYTF.

The V and J genes are TRBV5-1 and TRBJ2-6; unclear D gene. Trimming took 5 bases from V and 0 from J, leaving 6 bases between them. Germline assignment: CDR1 SGHRS and CDR2 YFSETQ. The CDR3 consists of 14 residues. For the CDR3, the DNA is TGCGCCAGCAGAAGCTTCTCTGGGGCCAACGTCCTGACTTTC. This codes for CASRSFSGANVLTF.

This clonotype was recorded many times. The J gene is TRBJ2-1, the V gene TRBV28; D possibly matches TRBD1 or TRBD2 (5 bases each). The germline V gene encodes CDR1 MDHEN and CDR2 SYDVKM. CDR3 size: 16 residues. Trimming took 6 bases from V and 6 from J, leaving 21 bases between them. The CDR3 DNA sequence: TGTGCCAGCAGCCCAGCTCCGGGACGGCCCCTCAATGAGCAGTTCTTC. Translating gives CASSPAPGRPLNEQFF.

This clonotype was seen a handful of times. Just one base apart from a much larger clone, this may be a read error. The chain employs TRBV2 and TRBJ2-7; D is unclear. This CDR3 has 14 residues. V was shortened by 3 bases and J by 7 bases, with 16 bases between the two germline ends. Germline CDR1 reads SNHLY; CDR2 reads FYNNEI. The DNA for the CDR3 is TGTGCCAGCAGTGAGCGTCGGCCCTTCGGGGAGCAGTACTTC. Its translation is CASSERRPFGEQYF.

V usage is TRBV20-1 and J usage is TRBJ2-2; D may be TRBD1 or TRBD2 (5 bases each). Trimming cost V 0 bases and J 6 bases, with 8 bases left between them. This CDR3 has 13 residues. Germline V gives CDR1 DFQATT, CDR2 SNEGSKA (reference sequence). The CDR3 region is CSARDLGAGELFF. In DNA form, the CDR3 reads TGCAGTGCTAGAGATTTGGGGGCCGGGGAGCTGTTTTTT.

In its sample, this clonotype was seen once. The rearrangement joins TRBV2 to TRBJ2-7; 8 positions agree with TRBD1. The CDR3 runs 13 residues. With 7 bases clipped from V and 3 bases from J, the junction kept 5 bases outside the gene matches. The germline CDR1 and CDR2 sequences are SNHLY and FYNNEI. DNA for the CDR3: TGTGCCAGCAACCTAGGACAGGGCTACGAGCAGTACTTC. It encodes CASNLGQGYEQYF.

The chain carries TRBV7-2 and TRBJ2-6; perhaps TRBD1 as D (5 bases). This CDR3 region has 15 residues. V shed 5 bases and J shed 1 base, with 9 bases lying between them. The germline CDR1 and CDR2 sequences are SGHTA and FQGNSA. As DNA, the CDR3 is TGTGCCAGCAGCGCCGGACAATCTGGGGCCAACGTCCTGACTTTC. It is translated as CASSAGQSGANVLTF. Full variable domain (remainder filled in from reference TRBV7-2 and TRBJ2-6): GAGVSQSPSNKVTEKGKDVELRCDPISGHTALYWYRQSLGQGLEFLIYFQGNSAPDKSGLPSDRFSAERTGGSVSTLTIQRTQQEDSAVYLCASSAGQSGANVLTFGAGSRLTVL.

This clonotype has a count of ten or more. For the CDR3, the DNA is TGTGCCAGCAGCTGGACAGACAGGGGGGCCGGCAATGAGCAGTTCTTC. Translated: CASSWTDRGAGNEQFF. The chain carries TRBV7-2 and TRBJ2-1, with 9 bases matching TRBD1. V shed 4 bases, J shed 6 bases, and the junction held 10 bases outside the gene matches. Germline CDR1 is SGHTA and CDR2 is FQGNSA. The CDR3 is 16 amino acids.

With regard to this clonotype: This may be a read error: a much more frequent sequence differs by one nucleotide. The V and J genes are TRBV7-2 and TRBJ2-3, with D perhaps matching TRBD2 (5 bases). The V gene lost 2 bases and the J gene lost 5 bases, with 11 bases spanning the gap. Germline V gene data show CDR1 as SGHTA and CDR2 as FQGNSA. The CDR3 has 14 amino acids. CDR3 coding DNA: TGTGCCAGCAGCTTAAAGGGAGATGTAGATACGCAGTATTTT. It translates to CASSLKGDVDTQYF.

This sequence joins TRBV6-9 and TRBJ1-4; D is unclear. Trimming took 3 bases from V and 0 from J, leaving 8 bases between them. The V gene's germline CDR1 is MNHGY and CDR2 SVAAGI. The CDR3 is made up of 15 amino acids. The CDR3 DNA reads as TGTGCCAGCAGTTACGTCATGGCAACTAATGAAAAACTGTTTTTT. Translated, it gives CASSYVMATNEKLFF.

This clonotype turned up a few times. The genes are TRBV5-6 and TRBJ2-3; 8 nucleotides align to TRBD2. The V gene's germline CDR1 is SGHDT and CDR2 YYEEEE. V shed 3 bases and J 9 bases; nucleotides not matched to a gene: 18. CDR3 length: 17 amino acids. CDR3 loop: CASSSLGALAAQGTQYF. In DNA form, the CDR3 reads TGTGCCAGCAGCTCCCTCGGGGCACTAGCGGCCCAGGGGACGCAGTATTTT.

This clonotype was counted a few times. The genes are TRBV27 and TRBJ1-5, with a weak D call TRBD1 (6 bases). Germline V CDR1 and CDR2: MNHEY, SMNVEV (reference sequence). V was trimmed by 5 bases and J by 5 bases, leaving 13 bases between them. The length of the CDR3 is 14 residues. The CDR3 bases are TGTGCCAGCAGTCCAACAGGGACTCATCAGCCCCAGCATTTT. Its translation is CASSPTGTHQPQHF.

This clonotype occurred many times. The chain couples TRBV20-1 to TRBJ2-3; possible D gene TRBD1, 5 bases. V shed 3 bases and J shed 2 bases, with 9 bases lying between them. Germline CDR1 is DFQATT and CDR2 is SNEGSKA (reference sequence). This CDR3 has 13 amino acids. DNA of the CDR3: TGCAGTGCTAGGCCGACAGCCACAGATACGCAGTATTTT. It encodes CSARPTATDTQYF.

This clonotype was detected a few times. Compared with germline, one end of the junction differs, possibly owing to a read error. J is TRBJ2-2 and V is TRBV7-2; 12 nucleotides agree with TRBD2. Per the germline V gene, CDR1 is SGHTA and CDR2 is FQGNSA. This CDR3 is 18 amino acids long. As DNA, the CDR3 is TGTGCCAGCAGCCCCGGACTAGCGGGATCTCTGAACACCGGGGAGCTGGTTTTT. This codes for CASSPGLAGSLNTGELVF.

This clonotype was seen ten or more times. The chain uses TRBV4-1 and TRBJ1-1; a weak D match, TRBD1 (5 bases). The V and J ends lost 1 base and 3 bases respectively, with 6 bases between them. Germline V gives CDR1 MGHRA, CDR2 YSYEKL. The CDR3 spans 13 residues. The CDR3 DNA follows: TGCGCCAGCAGCCAAGCGGGACACACTGAAGCTTTCTTT. Its protein is CASSQAGHTEAFF.

This clonotype appeared a few times. The genes are TRBV3-1 and TRBJ2-4; D not certain. The V end was cut by 1 base, the J end by 0 bases, with 10 bases between. Germline-derived CDR1 and CDR2 are LGHDT and YNNKEL (reference sequence). The CDR3 totals 16 residues. The CDR3 reads CASSQAEIRAKNIQYF. The CDR3 bases are TGTGCCAGCAGCCAAGCCGAGATCAGAGCCAAAAACATTCAGTACTTC.

V gene TRBV5-5 combines with J gene TRBJ1-6; D is undetermined. This CDR3 is 15 amino acids long. V gave up 0 bases and J gave up 4 bases, with 8 bases separating them. CDR1 and CDR2 from the germline V gene are SGHKS and YYEKEE (reference sequence). CDR3 coding DNA: TGTGCCAGCAGCTTGGTGCCAGATTATAATTCACCCCTCCACTTT. Translation gives CASSLVPDYNSPLHF. Full variable domain (missing parts from reference TRBV5-5 and TRBJ1-6): DAGVTQSPTHLIKTRGQQVTLRCSPISGHKSVSWYQQVLGQGPQFIFQYYEKEERGRGNFPDRFSARQFPNYSSELNVNALLLGDSALYLCASSLVPDYNSPLHFGNGTRLTVT.

This clonotype appeared many times. This chain joins TRBV20-1 and TRBJ2-5, with D possibly matching TRBD2 (6 bases). This CDR3 has 14 amino acids. V gave up 0 bases and J gave up 5 bases, with 13 bases separating them. Germline V CDR1 and CDR2: DFQATT, SNEGSKA (reference sequence). CDR3 nucleotide sequence: TGCAGTGCTAGAGAGATGGGGGGTGGGGAGACCCAGTACTTC. The encoded protein is CSAREMGGGETQYF.

This clonotype was picked up a small number of times. This chain uses TRBV24-1 with TRBJ2-1; 11 nucleotides align to TRBD1. CDR1 is KGHDR and CDR2 is SFDVKD in the germline V gene. The CDR3 runs 15 residues. The ends lost 0 bases at V and 8 bases at J; junction bases unmatched: 2. CDR3 residues: CATSDLWTGGDEQFF. CDR3 in DNA: TGTGCCACCAGTGATTTGTGGACAGGGGGCGATGAGCAGTTCTTC.

The genes are TRBV29-1 and TRBJ2-1; 8 bases agree with TRBD1. The CDR3 runs to 13 residues. V lost 6 bases and J lost 7; bases outside the gene matches: 8. Germline CDR1 SQVTM, CDR2 ANQGSEA. The CDR3: CSVRTGSLNEQFF. DNA for the CDR3: TGCAGCGTCCGGACAGGGTCGTTAAATGAGCAGTTCTTC.

Worth noting for this clonotype: A much larger clone lies a single base off, so this may be a read error. This chain connects TRBV6-1 to TRBJ2-2; D call uncertain. Per germline, CDR1 MNHNS and CDR2 SASEGT. The CDR3 extends over 15 amino acids. Between the trimmed V and J ends, which lost 11 bases and 7 bases, there was a span of 23 bases. Here the CDR3 reads CARNLKPQPFGELFF. The CDR3 nucleotides are TGTGCCCGCAATCTTAAACCCCAGCCCTTCGGGGAGCTGTTTTTT.

There are many counts of this clonotype. The CDR3 region is CAWTSGAAYNEQFF. CDR3 bases: TGTGCCTGGACCAGCGGAGCGGCCTACAATGAGCAGTTCTTC. The rearrangement joins TRBV30 to TRBJ2-1; maybe TRBD2 (5 bases). V lost 4 bases and J lost 2, with 12 bases in between. CDR3 size: 14 residues. Germline loops: CDR1 GTSNPN, CDR2 SVGIG (reference sequence).

This clonotype was recorded a few times. This sequence joins TRBV29-1 and TRBJ2-5, with D hard to call. Trimming removed 6 bases from V and 2 bases from J, with 7 bases in between. Germline V gives CDR1 SQVTM, CDR2 ANQGSEA. The CDR3 is made up of 11 amino acids. CDR3 region: CSVGRQETQYF. As DNA, the CDR3 is TGCAGCGTCGGACGGCAAGAGACCCAGTACTTC.